The 17 T cell receptor beta chains below come from one sample, sequenced in a study of blood T cell repertoires in COVID-19. The repertoire was sequenced with immunoSEQ multiplex PCR; TCRdb's copy has only in-frame clones and lacks some. The repertoire holds some 330,000 clones, with roughly 90% as singletons. The sequenced sample consisted of PBMCs or T cells enriched from blood (not recorded which). The receptors were gathered from a woman between 25 and 40 years old who had recovered from COVID-19.

This chain joins TRBV6-5 and TRBJ1-5, with D maybe TRBD1 (5 bases). V was clipped by 8 bases and J by 6 bases, with 17 bases between them. Looked up from germline, CDR1 is MNHEY and CDR2 is SVGAGI. This CDR3 has 14 residues. CDR3 region: CASGDWDSGQPQHF. CDR3 sequence (DNA): TGTGCCAGCGGGGATTGGGACTCGGGTCAGCCCCAGCATTTT.

This chain joins TRBV28 and TRBJ1-5; no reliable D call. The germline CDR1 and CDR2 sequences are MDHEN and SYDVKM. V lost 3 bases and J lost 6, with 6 bases in between. The CDR3 spans 12 residues. Here the CDR3 DNA reads TGTGCCAGCAGTTTCGGGTCTCAGCCCCAGCATTTT. As protein: CASSFGSQPQHF.

This rearrangement joins TRBV24-1 to TRBJ2-3, with D tentatively TRBD1 (5 bases). Germline V gene data show CDR1 as KGHDR and CDR2 as SFDVKD. Trimming shortened V by 5 bases and J by 3 bases, and 14 bases separated the two germline ends. There are 15 residues in the CDR3. The CDR3, as DNA: TGTGCCACCAGTGGATCTCAGGGCCTTACAGATACGCAGTATTTT. It codes for CATSGSQGLTDTQYF.

The rearrangement links TRBV5-4 to TRBJ2-3; D is unresolved. Germline V gene data show CDR1 as SGHNT and CDR2 as YYREEE (reference sequence). V was trimmed by 4 bases and J by 2 bases, leaving 17 bases between them. There are 16 residues in the CDR3. The CDR3 region is CASSPPEAPNTDTQYF. The CDR3 DNA sequence: TGTGCCAGCAGCCCTCCAGAGGCTCCTAACACAGATACGCAGTATTTT.

The chain employs TRBV18 and TRBJ1-2, with D maybe TRBD1 (5 bases). Trimming pared 3 bases from V and 0 bases from J, leaving 8 bases between. The CDR3 has 14 residues. CDR1 and CDR2 from the germline V gene are KGHSH and LQKENI. This CDR3 is CASSPGGTNYGYTF. CDR3 DNA: TGTGCCAGCTCACCGGGGGGAACTAACTATGGCTACACCTTC. The variable domain in full, completed from reference TRBV18 and TRBJ1-2, reads NAGVMQNPRHLVRRRGQEARLRCSPMKGHSHVYWYRQLPEEGLKFMVYLQKENIIDESGMPKERFSAEFPKEGPSILRIQQVVRGDSAAYFCASSPGGTNYGYTFGSGTRLTVV.

V and J are TRBV10-2 and TRBJ1-1; D gene unclear. The CDR3 totals 16 residues. Germline V gives CDR1 WSHSY, CDR2 SAAADI. Trimming took 7 bases from V and 0 from J, leaving 18 bases between them. The CDR3 DNA reads TGCGCCAGCAATTTCGTAGATGAGGGATTGAACACTGAAGCTTTCTTT. Protein sequence: CASNFVDEGLNTEAFF.

V gene TRBV6-2 or TRBV6-3 combines with J gene TRBJ1-2, with D possibly TRBD1 on 5 matching bases. Trimming removed 5 bases from V and 1 base from J, with 8 bases in between. Germline CDR1 MNHEY, CDR2 SVGEGT. This CDR3 spans 13 amino acids. CDR3 amino acids: CASSLDINYGYTF. The CDR3 region has the DNA TGTGCCAGCAGTCTGGACATTAACTATGGCTACACCTTC.

The chain couples TRBV2 to TRBJ2-3; D ambiguous. The V end lost 6 bases, the J end lost 1 base, and 11 bases lay between the germline ends. Per germline, CDR1 SNHLY and CDR2 FYNNEI. This CDR3 spans 14 amino acids. The CDR3 here is CASSQTLGTDTQYF. CDR3 nucleotide sequence: TGTGCCAGCAGCCAGACTCTCGGCACAGATACGCAGTATTTT.

This rearrangement joins TRBV5-4 to TRBJ1-2; 10 positions agree with TRBD1. The CDR3 contains 16 residues. The junction had 12 bases not matched to a gene; V was cut back by 4 bases and J by 6 bases. The germline V gene encodes CDR1 SGHNT and CDR2 YYREEE (reference sequence). Written as DNA, the CDR3 is TGTGCCAGCAGCCAAGACGGCTGGGACAGGGGCGATGGCTACACCTTC. Translated: CASSQDGWDRGDGYTF.

This rearrangement joins TRBV28 to TRBJ1-1; the D gene is possibly TRBD1 (5 bases). Germline CDR1 and CDR2: MDHEN and SYDVKM. V shed 7 bases and J shed 3 bases, with 12 bases lying between them. The CDR3 is 13 residues long. CDR3 in DNA: TGTGCCAGCACGGCAGGGCGGTACACTGAAGCTTTCTTT. This translates into CASTAGRYTEAFF.

V usage is TRBV4-1 and J usage is TRBJ1-4; D remains ambiguous. The germline V gene has CDR1 MGHRA and CDR2 YSYEKL. Trimming took off 5 bases at V and 8 bases at J, with 15 bases between the two ends. This CDR3 has 14 amino acids. The CDR3 nucleotides read TGCGCCAGCAGCGTAATAAGGGCGGGAGAAAAACTGTTTTTT. Encoded protein: CASSVIRAGEKLFF.

J is TRBJ2-3 and V is TRBV11-3; TRBD2 agrees at 10 bases. J lost 11 bases, V lost 9 bases, and 14 bases had no gene match. This CDR3 region has 14 residues. Per the germline V gene, CDR1 is SGHNT and CDR2 is YENEEA. The CDR3 here is CASGQRGGHPMQYF. The CDR3 nucleotides are TGTGCCAGTGGCCAGCGGGGGGGCCACCCAATGCAGTATTTT.

The chain couples TRBV2 to TRBJ2-5, with D perhaps matching TRBD1 (6 bases). The CDR3 spans 14 residues. Deletions cut 4 bases from V and 4 bases from J, with 13 bases between. CDR1 is SNHLY and CDR2 is FYNNEI in the germline V gene. Here the CDR3 DNA reads TGTGCCAGCAGTGGGGACATCTGGGCAGAGACCCAGTACTTC. This translates into CASSGDIWAETQYF.

The CDR3 nucleotides read TGTGCCTGGAGTCCCCCCGGGACAGCGATCTCTGGGGCCAACGTCCTGACTTTC. Encoded protein: CAWSPPGTAISGANVLTF. This rearrangement joins TRBV30 to TRBJ2-6, with TRBD1 matching over 7 bases. V shed 2 bases, J shed 0 bases, and the junction held 10 bases outside the gene matches. Germline V lookup: CDR1 GTSNPN, CDR2 SVGIG (reference sequence). The CDR3 has 18 amino acids. The entire variable domain, with the rest obtained from reference TRBV30 and TRBJ2-6, is as follows: SQTIHQWPATLVQPVGSPLSLECTVEGTSNPNLYWYRQAAGRGLQLLFYSVGIGQISSEVPQNLSASRPQDRQFILSSKKLLLSDSGFYLCAWSPPGTAISGANVLTFGAGSRLTVL.

The chain couples TRBV5-4 to TRBJ1-2; TRBD1 matches 8 bases. After removal of 2 bases from V and 3 bases from J, the junction contained 3 bases not matched to a gene. Germline V lookup: CDR1 SGHNT, CDR2 YYREEE (reference sequence). The CDR3 length is 14 residues. The CDR3: CASSFAGQDYGYTF. The CDR3 nucleotides read TGTGCCAGCAGCTTCGCGGGACAGGACTATGGCTACACCTTC.

The chain combines TRBV20-1 with TRBJ1-1; D not resolved. CDR1 and CDR2 (germline): DFQATT, SNEGSKA (reference sequence). Trimming took 0 bases from V and 4 from J, leaving 3 bases between them. The length of the CDR3 is 11 residues. The CDR3 DNA reads TGCAGTGCTAGAGAGGCCACTGAAGCTTTCTTT. It specifies CSAREATEAFF.

This clone came up once. V gene TRBV5-1 combines with J gene TRBJ2-4; possible D gene TRBD2, 7 bases. The V and J ends lost 6 bases and 3 bases respectively, with 16 bases between them. Per germline, CDR1 SGHRS and CDR2 YFSETQ. The CDR3 length is 15 residues. The CDR3 loop reads CASKGGALDKNIQYF. The CDR3 DNA reads as TGCGCCAGCAAGGGGGGGGCATTGGACAAAAACATTCAGTACTTC.